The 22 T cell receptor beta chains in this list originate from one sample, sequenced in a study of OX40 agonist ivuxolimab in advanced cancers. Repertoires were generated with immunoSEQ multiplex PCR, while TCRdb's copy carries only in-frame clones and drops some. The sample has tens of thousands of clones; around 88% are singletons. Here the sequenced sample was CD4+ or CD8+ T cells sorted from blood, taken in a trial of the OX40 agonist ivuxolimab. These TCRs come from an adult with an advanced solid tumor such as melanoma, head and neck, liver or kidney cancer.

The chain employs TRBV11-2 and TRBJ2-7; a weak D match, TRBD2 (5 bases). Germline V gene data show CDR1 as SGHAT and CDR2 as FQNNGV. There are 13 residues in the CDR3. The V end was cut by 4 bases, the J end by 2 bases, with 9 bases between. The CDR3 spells CASSWPGTYEQYF. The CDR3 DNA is TGTGCCAGCAGCTGGCCGGGAACCTACGAGCAGTACTTC.

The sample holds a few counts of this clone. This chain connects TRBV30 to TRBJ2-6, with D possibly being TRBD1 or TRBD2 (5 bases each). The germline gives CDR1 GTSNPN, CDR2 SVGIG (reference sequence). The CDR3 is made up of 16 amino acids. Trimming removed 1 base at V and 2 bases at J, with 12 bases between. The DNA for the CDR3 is TGTGCCTGGAGTGGCCCCCGGGGCGCTGGGGCCAACGTCCTGACTTTC. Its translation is CAWSGPRGAGANVLTF.

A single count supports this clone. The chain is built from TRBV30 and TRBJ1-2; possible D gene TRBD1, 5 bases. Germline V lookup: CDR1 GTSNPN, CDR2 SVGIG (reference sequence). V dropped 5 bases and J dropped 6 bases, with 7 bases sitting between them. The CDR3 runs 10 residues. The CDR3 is CAWGGDGYTF. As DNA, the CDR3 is TGTGCCTGGGGGGGGGATGGCTACACCTTC.

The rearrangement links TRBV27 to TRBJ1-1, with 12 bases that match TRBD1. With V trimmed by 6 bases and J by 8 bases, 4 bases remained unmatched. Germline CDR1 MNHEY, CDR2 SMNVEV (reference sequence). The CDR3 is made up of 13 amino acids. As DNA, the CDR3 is TGTGCCAGCAGGCTGGGACAGGGGGCCGAAGCTTTCTTT. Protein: CASRLGQGAEAFF.

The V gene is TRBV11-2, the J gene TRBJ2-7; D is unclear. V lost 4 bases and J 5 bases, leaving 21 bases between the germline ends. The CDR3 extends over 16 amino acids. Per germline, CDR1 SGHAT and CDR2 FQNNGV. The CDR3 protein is CASSSTSVGWVNEQYF. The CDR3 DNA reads TGTGCCAGCAGCTCCACATCAGTGGGATGGGTGAACGAGCAGTACTTC.

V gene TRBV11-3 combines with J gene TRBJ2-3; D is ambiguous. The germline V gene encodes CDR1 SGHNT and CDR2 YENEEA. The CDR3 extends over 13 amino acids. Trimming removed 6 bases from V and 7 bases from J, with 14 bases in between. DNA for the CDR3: TGTGCCAGCAGTGGTTCCCCACATCATACGCAGTATTTT. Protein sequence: CASSGSPHHTQYF.

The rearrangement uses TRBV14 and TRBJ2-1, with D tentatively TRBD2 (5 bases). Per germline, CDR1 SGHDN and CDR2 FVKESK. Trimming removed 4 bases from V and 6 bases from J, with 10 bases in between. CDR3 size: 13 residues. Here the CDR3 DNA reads TGTGCCAGCAGCCTCCTAGCATTCAATGAGCAGTTCTTC. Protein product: CASSLLAFNEQFF.

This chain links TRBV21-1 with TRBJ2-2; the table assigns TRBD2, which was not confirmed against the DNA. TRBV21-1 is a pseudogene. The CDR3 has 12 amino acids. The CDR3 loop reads CASSKRGGELFF. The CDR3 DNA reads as TGTGCCAGCAGCAAACGGGGCGGGGAGCTGTTTTTT.

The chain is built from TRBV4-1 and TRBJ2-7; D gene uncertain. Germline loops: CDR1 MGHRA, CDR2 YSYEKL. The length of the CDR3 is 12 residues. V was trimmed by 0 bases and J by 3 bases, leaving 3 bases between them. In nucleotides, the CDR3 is TGCGCCAGCAGCCAAGATCTCTACGAGCAGTACTTC. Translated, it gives CASSQDLYEQYF.

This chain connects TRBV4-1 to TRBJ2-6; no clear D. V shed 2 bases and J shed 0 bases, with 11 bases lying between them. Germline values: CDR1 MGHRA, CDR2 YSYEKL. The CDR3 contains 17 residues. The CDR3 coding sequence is TGCGCCAGCAGCCAATGGTCAGATCTCTCTGGGGCCAACGTCCTGACTTTC. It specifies CASSQWSDLSGANVLTF.

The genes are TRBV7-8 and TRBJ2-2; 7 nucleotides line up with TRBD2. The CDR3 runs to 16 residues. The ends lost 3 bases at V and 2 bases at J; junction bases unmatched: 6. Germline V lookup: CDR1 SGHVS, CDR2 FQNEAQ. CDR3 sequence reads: CASSFGKRGNTGELFF. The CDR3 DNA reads TGTGCCAGCAGCTTTGGGAAGCGGGGCAACACCGGGGAGCTGTTTTTT.

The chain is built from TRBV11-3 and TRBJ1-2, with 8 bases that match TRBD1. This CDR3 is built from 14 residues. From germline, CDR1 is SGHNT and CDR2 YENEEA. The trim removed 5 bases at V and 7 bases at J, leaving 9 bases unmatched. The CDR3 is CASSPGAGGIGYTF. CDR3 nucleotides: TGTGCCAGCAGCCCCGGGGCAGGGGGCATTGGCTACACCTTC.

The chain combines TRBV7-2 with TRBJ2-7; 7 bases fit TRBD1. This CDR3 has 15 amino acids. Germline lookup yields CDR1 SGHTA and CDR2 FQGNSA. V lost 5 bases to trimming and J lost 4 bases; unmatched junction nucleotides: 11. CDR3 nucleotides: TGTGCCAGCAGCACCCCAGGGGGTCTCGCGTACGAGCAGTACTTC. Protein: CASSTPGGLAYEQYF.

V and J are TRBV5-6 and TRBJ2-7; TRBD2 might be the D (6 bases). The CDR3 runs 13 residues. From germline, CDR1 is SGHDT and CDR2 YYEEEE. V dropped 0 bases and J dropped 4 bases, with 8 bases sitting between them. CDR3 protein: CASSLVGGYEQYF. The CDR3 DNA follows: TGTGCCAGCAGCTTGGTGGGGGGTTACGAGCAGTACTTC. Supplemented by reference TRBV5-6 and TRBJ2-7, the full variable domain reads DAGVTQSPTHLIKTRGQQVTLRCSPKSGHDTVSWYQQALGQGPQFIFQYYEEEERQRGNFPDRFSGHQFPNYSSELNVNALLLGDSALYLCASSLVGGYEQYFGPGTRLTVT.

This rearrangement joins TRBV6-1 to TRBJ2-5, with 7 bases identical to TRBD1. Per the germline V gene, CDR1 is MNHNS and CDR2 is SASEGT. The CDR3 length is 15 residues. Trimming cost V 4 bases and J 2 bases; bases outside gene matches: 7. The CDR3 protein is CASSGIAGGQETQYF. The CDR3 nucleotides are TGTGCCAGCAGTGGTATCGCAGGGGGACAAGAGACCCAGTACTTC.

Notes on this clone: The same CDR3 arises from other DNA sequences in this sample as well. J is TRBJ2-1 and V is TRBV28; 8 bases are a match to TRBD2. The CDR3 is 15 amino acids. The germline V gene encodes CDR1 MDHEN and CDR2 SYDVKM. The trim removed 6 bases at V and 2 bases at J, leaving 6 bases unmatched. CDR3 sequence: CASSLGLAAYNEQFF. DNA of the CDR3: TGTGCCAGCAGCCTCGGACTAGCAGCCTACAATGAGCAGTTCTTC. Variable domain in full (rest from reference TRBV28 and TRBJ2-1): DVKVTQSSRYLVKRTGEKVFLECVQDMDHENMFWYRQDPGLGLRLIYFSYDVKMKEKGDIPEGYSVSREKKERFSLILESASTNQTSMYLCASSLGLAAYNEQFFGPGTRLTVL.

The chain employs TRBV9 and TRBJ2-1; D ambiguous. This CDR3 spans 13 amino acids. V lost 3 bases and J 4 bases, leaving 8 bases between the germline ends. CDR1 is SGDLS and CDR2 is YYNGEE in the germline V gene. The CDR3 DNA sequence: TGTGCCAGCAGCGCCGCAGATTACAATGAGCAGTTCTTC. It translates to CASSAADYNEQFF.

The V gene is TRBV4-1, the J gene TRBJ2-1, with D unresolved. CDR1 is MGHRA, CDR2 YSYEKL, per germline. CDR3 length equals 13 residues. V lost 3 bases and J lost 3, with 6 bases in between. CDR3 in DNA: TGCGCCAGCAGCCATGAGTTCTACAATGAGCAGTTCTTC. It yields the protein CASSHEFYNEQFF.

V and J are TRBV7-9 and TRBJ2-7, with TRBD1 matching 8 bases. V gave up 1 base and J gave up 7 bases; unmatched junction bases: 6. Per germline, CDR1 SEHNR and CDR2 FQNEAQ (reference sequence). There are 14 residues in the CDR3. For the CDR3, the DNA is TGTGCCAGCAGCTTAGGGCAGGGGGCGGGGGAGCAGTACTTC. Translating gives CASSLGQGAGEQYF.

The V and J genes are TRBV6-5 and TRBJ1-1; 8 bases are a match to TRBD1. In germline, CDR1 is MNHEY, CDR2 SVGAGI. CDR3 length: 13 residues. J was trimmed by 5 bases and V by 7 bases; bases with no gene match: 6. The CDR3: CASNQGARTEAFF. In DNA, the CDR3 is TGTGCCAGCAACCAGGGGGCGCGGACTGAAGCTTTCTTT.

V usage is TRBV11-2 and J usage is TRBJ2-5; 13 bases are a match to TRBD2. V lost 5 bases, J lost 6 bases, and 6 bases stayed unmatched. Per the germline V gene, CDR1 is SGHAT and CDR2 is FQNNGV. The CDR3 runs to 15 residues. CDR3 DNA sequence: TGTGCCAGCAGCCAGGGACTAGCGGGACCGCAGACCCAGTACTTC. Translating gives CASSQGLAGPQTQYF.

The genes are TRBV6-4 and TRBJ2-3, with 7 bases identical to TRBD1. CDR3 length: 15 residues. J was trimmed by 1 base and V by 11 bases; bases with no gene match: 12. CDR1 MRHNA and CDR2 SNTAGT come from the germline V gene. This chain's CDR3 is CAGKLDRPRTDTQYF. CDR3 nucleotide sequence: TGTGCCGGAAAGTTGGACAGGCCGCGCACAGATACGCAGTATTTT.